Below, 18 T cell receptor beta chains from the same sample are listed, as sequenced in a study of radiation and T cells in renal cell carcinoma. Using immunoSEQ multiplex PCR, the repertoire was profiled, and TCRdb retains in-frame clones only, with some absent. The table records almost 50,000 clones, 75% to 90% of them present only once. Time point here: blood 2 weeks post-SBRT. Treatment defined: 15 Gy SBRT to primary tumor, nephrectomy 4 weeks later. The source material was blood, sampled from a patient whose treatment included radiotherapy and nephrectomy. The receptors originated from a woman in her 70s with renal cell carcinoma.

The chain has TRBV11-3 and TRBJ2-7; possibly TRBD1 or TRBD2 for D (5 bases each). Germline CDR1 and CDR2: SGHNT and YENEEA. V was cut by 4 bases and J by 2 bases, with 9 bases left in between. There are 13 residues in the CDR3. The CDR3 region is CASSWDGTYEQYF. CDR3 DNA sequence: TGTGCCAGCAGCTGGGACGGAACCTACGAGCAGTACTTC. The entire variable domain, with the rest obtained from reference TRBV11-3 and TRBJ2-7, is as follows: EAGVVQSPRYKIIEKKQPVAFWCNPISGHNTLYWYLQNLGQGPELLIRYENEEAVDDSQLPKDRFSAERLKGVDSTLKIQPAELGDSAVYLCASSWDGTYEQYFGPGTRLTVT.

J is TRBJ2-3 and V is TRBV9; the D is unclear. This CDR3 comprises 12 residues. V lost 4 bases and J lost 2, with 5 bases in between. From germline, CDR1 is SGDLS and CDR2 YYNGEE. This chain's CDR3 is CASSQATDTQYF. In DNA, the CDR3 is TGTGCCAGCAGCCAGGCCACAGATACGCAGTATTTT.

The chain employs TRBV18 and TRBJ1-2, with TRBD1 as a possible D gene (5 bases). In germline, CDR1 is KGHSH, CDR2 LQKENI. The CDR3 has 13 amino acids. V was pared by 0 bases and J by 3 bases, with 5 bases between. The CDR3 here is CASSPPTDYGYTF. In DNA form, the CDR3 reads TGTGCCAGCTCACCACCGACAGACTATGGCTACACCTTC.

The chain combines TRBV5-3 with TRBJ2-3, with TRBD2 identical over 9 bases. TRBV5-3 counts as an open reading frame of uncertain function. V trimming: 5 bases; J trimming: 5 bases; junction bases outside the gene matches: 9. The CDR3 has 15 amino acids. CDR3 in amino acids: CARRDKREAKDTQYF. The CDR3, as DNA: TGTGCCAGAAGGGACAAGCGGGAGGCTAAAGATACGCAGTATTTT.

This clone has a single count. The chain combines TRBV10-1 with TRBJ2-1, with TRBD2 matching 10 bases. There are 14 residues in the CDR3. Germline CDR1 and CDR2: WNHNN and SYGVQD (reference sequence). V shed 4 bases, J shed 8 bases, and the junction held 5 bases outside the gene matches. CDR3 sequence: CASSGVLAGYEQFF. CDR3 bases: TGCGCCAGCAGTGGTGTACTAGCGGGATATGAGCAGTTCTTC.

The chain uses TRBV4-1 and TRBJ2-7, with 7 bases identical to TRBD2. The CDR3 runs 16 residues. The junction had 5 bases not matched to a gene; V was cut back by 0 bases and J by 0 bases. The germline V gene has CDR1 MGHRA and CDR2 YSYEKL. DNA of the CDR3: TGCGCCAGCAGCCAAGATTCGCGGGGGATCTCCTACGAGCAGTACTTC. It yields the protein CASSQDSRGISYEQYF.

This chain links TRBV18 with TRBJ2-3, with D perhaps being TRBD1 or TRBD2 (5 bases each). Between the trimmed V and J ends, which lost 3 bases and 0 bases, there was a span of 10 bases. The CDR3 totals 15 residues. Germline CDR1 is KGHSH and CDR2 is LQKENI. CDR3 in amino acids: CASSPPGPSTDTQYF. CDR3 coding DNA: TGTGCCAGCTCACCCCCGGGACCTAGCACAGATACGCAGTATTTT.

This chain uses TRBV19 with TRBJ2-1, with 12 bases fitting TRBD1. The CDR3 loop spans 16 amino acids. V trimming: 4 bases; J trimming: 6 bases; junction bases outside the gene matches: 7. Germline-derived CDR1 and CDR2 are LNHDA and SQIVND (reference sequence). The CDR3 protein is CASSTPGQGAGNEQFF. DNA of the CDR3: TGTGCCAGTAGTACGCCGGGACAGGGGGCCGGCAATGAGCAGTTCTTC.

V gene TRBV7-2 combines with J gene TRBJ2-5; D may be TRBD1 (6 bases). Trimming shortened V by 6 bases and J by 0 bases, and 14 bases separated the two germline ends. Germline loops: CDR1 SGHTA, CDR2 FQGNSA. The CDR3 has 15 amino acids. In nucleotides, the CDR3 is TGTGCCAGCAGACGCGACCGGGACAACCAAGAGACCCAGTACTTC. This sequence encodes CASRRDRDNQETQYF. Looking up the rest from reference TRBV7-2 and TRBJ2-5 gives the full variable domain: GAGVSQSPSNKVTEKGKDVELRCDPISGHTALYWYRQSLGQGLEFLIYFQGNSAPDKSGLPSDRFSAERTGGSVSTLTIQRTQQEDSAVYLCASRRDRDNQETQYFGPGTRLLVL.

This clone was seen a handful of times. The chain uses TRBV2 and TRBJ1-1; no firm D call. The ends were cut back, 2 bases at V and 1 base at J, with 5 bases in the middle. This CDR3 is built from 13 residues. CDR1 is SNHLY, CDR2 FYNNEI, per germline. The CDR3 DNA reads TGTGCCAGCAGTGAAAATGAGAACACTGAAGCTTTCTTT. Its translation is CASSENENTEAFF. The variable domain in full, with the rest retrieved from reference TRBV2 and TRBJ1-1, is EPEVTQTPSHQVTQMGQEVILRCVPISNHLYFYWYRQILGQKVEFLVSFYNNEISEKSEIFDDQFSVERPDGSNFTLKIRSTKLEDSAMYFCASSENENTEAFFGQGTRLTVV.

The chain combines TRBV4-2 with TRBJ2-7; no reliable D call. This CDR3 region has 16 residues. Trimming stripped 0 bases from V and 6 bases from J, with 18 bases between. The germline gives CDR1 LGHNA, CDR2 YNFKEQ. CDR3 loop: CASSQDLGSSPTEQYF. CDR3 sequence (DNA): TGTGCCAGCAGCCAAGATTTGGGTTCCAGCCCCACCGAGCAGTACTTC.

The sample holds one count of this clone. The chain joins TRBV19 to TRBJ2-3; 9 nucleotides align to TRBD2. CDR3 size: 17 residues. Unmatched junction bases numbered 7, after V lost 3 bases and J lost 0 bases. Germline CDR1 is LNHDA and CDR2 is SQIVND (reference sequence). The CDR3 is CASSILPLAGSTDTQYF. CDR3 sequence (DNA): TGTGCCAGTAGTATTCTCCCTCTAGCGGGGAGCACAGATACGCAGTATTTT.

V gene TRBV9 combines with J gene TRBJ2-2, with a weak D call TRBD2 (5 bases). CDR1 is SGDLS, CDR2 YYNGEE, per germline. Deletions cut 0 bases from V and 0 bases from J, with 9 bases between. The CDR3 sequence is 16 residues long. Here the CDR3 reads CASSVGERANTGELFF. CDR3 nucleotides: TGTGCCAGCAGCGTAGGAGAGAGGGCGAACACCGGGGAGCTGTTTTTT.

This chain uses TRBV7-2 with TRBJ1-2; 7 bases agree with TRBD1. V lost 5 bases to trimming and J lost 8 bases; unmatched junction nucleotides: 5. CDR1 and CDR2 from the germline V gene are SGHTA and FQGNSA. The CDR3 is 12 amino acids. In nucleotides, the CDR3 is TGTGCCAGCAGCCATGACAGGGACGGCTACACCTTC. It codes for CASSHDRDGYTF.

This clone has just one count. This chain uses TRBV11-2 with TRBJ2-6, with 9 bases lining up with TRBD2. Germline V gene data show CDR1 as SGHAT and CDR2 as FQNNGV. This CDR3 has 17 residues. The V gene end was trimmed by 6 bases and the J gene end by 0 bases; junction bases not matched to a gene: 6. The CDR3 DNA reads TGTGCCAGCAGAGTAGCGGGGGTCCTCTCTGGGGCCAACGTCCTGACTTTC. Its translation: CASRVAGVLSGANVLTF.

The V gene is TRBV6-6, the J gene TRBJ2-1; tentatively, D is TRBD2 (6 bases). The CDR3 covers 12 residues. The V gene lost 6 bases and the J gene lost 9 bases, with 12 bases spanning the gap. The germline CDR1 and CDR2 sequences are MNHNY and SVGAGI (reference sequence). DNA for the CDR3: TGTGCCAGCAGGCCTCGGGGAGGTGAGCAGTTCTTC. Residues: CASRPRGGEQFF.

The chain carries TRBV5-6 and TRBJ1-2; 11 bases are shared with TRBD1. CDR3 length: 13 amino acids. Per the germline V gene, CDR1 is SGHDT and CDR2 is YYEEEE. The V segment lost 7 bases and the J segment 5 bases; nucleotides outside the gene matches: 4. The CDR3 DNA is TGTGCCAGCCGAGGACAGGGGGCTTATGGCTACACCTTC. It yields the protein CASRGQGAYGYTF. Looking up the rest from reference TRBV5-6 and TRBJ1-2 gives the full variable domain: DAGVTQSPTHLIKTRGQQVTLRCSPKSGHDTVSWYQQALGQGPQFIFQYYEEEERQRGNFPDRFSGHQFPNYSSELNVNALLLGDSALYLCASRGQGAYGYTFGSGTRLTVV.

The chain recombines TRBV5-1 with TRBJ2-3, with 7 bases matching TRBD1. Losses at the gene ends were 4 bases for V and 0 bases for J; bases not matched to a gene: 5. The CDR3 loop spans 15 amino acids. Germline-derived CDR1 and CDR2 are SGHRS and YFSETQ. CDR3 DNA sequence: TGCGCCAGCAGCACGGGACAGACTAGCACAGATACGCAGTATTTT. It translates to CASSTGQTSTDTQYF.